This T cell receptor beta chain was documented in a study of T-cell reconstitution after alpha-beta-depleted transplantation in children. The germline CDR1 and CDR2 sequences are SEHNR and FQNEAQ (reference sequence). CDR3 size: 15 residues. V trimming: 4 bases; J trimming: 3 bases; junction bases outside the gene matches: 4. The table lists this clonotype with a few counts. Molecular barcoding with unique molecular identifiers was used for the TCRbeta library. In TCRdb, the PCR reads were re-called with MiXCR into one record per CDR3 protein. The sample includes some 340,000 distinct CDR3 sequences, about a tenth of them seen just once.

The rearrangement uses TRBV7-9 and TRBJ1-5, with TRBD1 identical over 9 bases. This sequence originates from a human donor who donated a stem cell graft to a child with acute lymphoblastic leukemia. The source material was PBMCs from the stem cell graft donor, sampled from the stem cell graft. CDR3 nucleotides: TGTGCCAGCAGCTCCGGGACAGGGTCCAATCAGCCCCAGCATTTT. Protein: CASSSGTGSNQPQHF.